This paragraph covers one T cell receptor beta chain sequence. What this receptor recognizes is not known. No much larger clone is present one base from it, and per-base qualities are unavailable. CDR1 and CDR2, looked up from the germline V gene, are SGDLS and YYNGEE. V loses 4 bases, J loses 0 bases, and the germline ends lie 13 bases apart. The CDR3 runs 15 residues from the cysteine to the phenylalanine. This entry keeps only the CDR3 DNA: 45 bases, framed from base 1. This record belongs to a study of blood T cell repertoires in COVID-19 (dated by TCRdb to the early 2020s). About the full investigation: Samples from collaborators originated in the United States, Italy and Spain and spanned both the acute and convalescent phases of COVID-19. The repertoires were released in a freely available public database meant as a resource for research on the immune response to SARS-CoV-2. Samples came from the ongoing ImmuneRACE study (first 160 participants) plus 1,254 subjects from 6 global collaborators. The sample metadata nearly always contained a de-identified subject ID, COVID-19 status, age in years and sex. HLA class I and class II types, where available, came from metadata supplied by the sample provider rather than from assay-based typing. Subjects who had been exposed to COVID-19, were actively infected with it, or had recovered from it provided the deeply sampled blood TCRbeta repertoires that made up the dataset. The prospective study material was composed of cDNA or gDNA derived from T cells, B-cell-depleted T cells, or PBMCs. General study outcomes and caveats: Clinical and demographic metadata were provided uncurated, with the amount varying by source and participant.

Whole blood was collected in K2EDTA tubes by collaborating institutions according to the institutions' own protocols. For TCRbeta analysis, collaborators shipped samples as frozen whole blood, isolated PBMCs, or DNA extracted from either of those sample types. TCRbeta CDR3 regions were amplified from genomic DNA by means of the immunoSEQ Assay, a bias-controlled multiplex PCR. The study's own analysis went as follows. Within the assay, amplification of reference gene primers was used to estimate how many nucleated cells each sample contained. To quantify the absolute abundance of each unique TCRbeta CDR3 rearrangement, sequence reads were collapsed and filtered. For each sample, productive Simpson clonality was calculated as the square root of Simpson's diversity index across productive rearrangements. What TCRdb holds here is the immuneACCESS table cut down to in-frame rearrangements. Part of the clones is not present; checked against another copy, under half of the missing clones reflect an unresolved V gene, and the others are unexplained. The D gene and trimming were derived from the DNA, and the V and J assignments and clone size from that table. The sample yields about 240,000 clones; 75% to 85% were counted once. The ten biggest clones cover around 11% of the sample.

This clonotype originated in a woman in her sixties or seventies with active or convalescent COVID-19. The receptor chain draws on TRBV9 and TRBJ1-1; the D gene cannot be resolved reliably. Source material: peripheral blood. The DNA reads TGTGCCAGCAGCACTCTAAATACAGTGAACACTGAAGCTTTCTTT. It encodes CASSTLNTVNTEAFF.